This T cell receptor beta chain was recovered during a study of blood T cells in healthy people across ages. This clonotype was counted ten times or more. Antigen unknown. General observations from the study: Per-million-T-cell TCR beta diversity fell roughly linearly with age. More naive CD4+ cells and higher diversity marked long-lived donors relative to aged donors. Estimates drawn from one million T cells were deemed to understate diversity.

Healthy Russian Caucasian donors spanned ages about 6 to 90 years. A second about 7 to 12 cycle PCR used barcoded and J-beta primers. From the 5' RACE reads, TCRdb called clonotypes with MiXCR, one entry per CDR3 protein. The sample consists of 600,000 or so distinct CDR3 sequences, about 30% of them appearing once. V dropped 2 bases and J dropped 0 bases, with 8 bases sitting between them. Germline assignment: CDR1 SGHRS and CDR2 YFSETQ. The CDR3 totals 14 residues. V usage is TRBV5-1 and J usage is TRBJ1-1; D remains ambiguous. The clonotype comes from an elderly woman in good health. Sequenced: blood. CDR3 coding DNA: TGCGCCAGCAGCTTAGCCCACATGAACACTGAAGCTTTCTTT. Translating gives CASSLAHMNTEAFF.